The clone carrying this T cell receptor beta chain was counted between two and nine times. Its antigen remains unknown. This record comes from a study of response to subunit inactivated influenza vaccine. Study outcomes and limitations: The authors offered the suggestion that each seasonal influenza vaccination recruits few new T cells.

CDR1 MNHEY and CDR2 SVGAGI come from the germline V gene. Trimming stripped 2 bases from V and 5 bases from J, with 12 bases between. The CDR3 has 14 amino acids. Using its own MiXCR run on the RT-PCR reads, TCRdb lists one record per CDR3 protein. The repertoire consists of about 780,000 distinct CDR3 sequences, with around 18% occurring once and the leading ten covering approximately 11%. The receptor's source is a man in his forties or fifties who received an inactivated influenza vaccine. The V and J genes are TRBV6-5 and TRBJ2-5, with D tentatively TRBD1 or TRBD2 (5 bases each). This sample comprised PBMCs from blood, obtained about 5 days after vaccination. CDR3 protein: CASSYGAGSETQYF. The CDR3 nucleotides read TGTGCCAGCAGTTACGGGGCAGGGAGTGAGACCCAGTACTTC.